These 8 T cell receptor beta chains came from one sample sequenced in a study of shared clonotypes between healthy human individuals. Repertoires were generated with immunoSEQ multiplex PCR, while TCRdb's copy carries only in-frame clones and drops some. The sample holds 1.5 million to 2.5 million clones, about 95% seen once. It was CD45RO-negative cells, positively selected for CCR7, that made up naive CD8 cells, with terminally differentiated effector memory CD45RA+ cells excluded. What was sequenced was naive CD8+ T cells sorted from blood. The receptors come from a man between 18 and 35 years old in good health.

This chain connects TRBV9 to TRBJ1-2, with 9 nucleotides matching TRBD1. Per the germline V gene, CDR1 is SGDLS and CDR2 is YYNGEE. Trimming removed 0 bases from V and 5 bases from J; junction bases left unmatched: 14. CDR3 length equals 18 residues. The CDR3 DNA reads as TGTGCCAGCAGCGTAGAAGAAGAGACAGGGGGTTTCAATTATGGCTACACCTTC. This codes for CASSVEEETGGFNYGYTF. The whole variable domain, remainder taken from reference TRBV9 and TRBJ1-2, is DSGVTQTPKHLITATGQRVTLRCSPRSGDLSVYWYQQSLDQGLQFLIQYYNGEERAKGNILERFSAQQFPDLHSELNLSSLELGDSALYFCASSVEEETGGFNYGYTFGSGTRLTVV.

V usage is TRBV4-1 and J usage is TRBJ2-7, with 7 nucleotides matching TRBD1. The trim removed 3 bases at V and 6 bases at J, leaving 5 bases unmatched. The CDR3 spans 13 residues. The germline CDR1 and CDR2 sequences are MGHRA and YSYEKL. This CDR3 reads CASSQTGNSEQYF. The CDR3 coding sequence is TGCGCCAGCAGCCAGACAGGGAACTCCGAGCAGTACTTC.

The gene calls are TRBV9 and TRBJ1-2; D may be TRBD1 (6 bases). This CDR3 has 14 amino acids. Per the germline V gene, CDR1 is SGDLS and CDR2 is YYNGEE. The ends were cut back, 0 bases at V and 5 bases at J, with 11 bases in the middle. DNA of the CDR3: TGTGCCAGCAGCGTAGCCGGACAGCAGTATGGCTACACCTTC. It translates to CASSVAGQQYGYTF.

The CDR3 is CASSQVREGYGEQYF. In nucleotides, the CDR3 is TGCGCCAGCAGCCAAGTAAGGGAAGGATACGGCGAGCAGTACTTC. The chain is built from TRBV4-3 and TRBJ2-7; D is unclear. Germline assignment: CDR1 LGHNA and CDR2 YSLEER. The CDR3 is made up of 15 amino acids. V shed 1 base and J shed 6 bases, with 16 bases lying between them.

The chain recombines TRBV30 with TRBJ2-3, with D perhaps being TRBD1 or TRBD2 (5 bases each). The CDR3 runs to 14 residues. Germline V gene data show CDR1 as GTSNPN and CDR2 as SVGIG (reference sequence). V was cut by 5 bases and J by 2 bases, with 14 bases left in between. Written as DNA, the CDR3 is TGTGCCTGGGGAATGGGGGAAATCACAGATACGCAGTATTTT. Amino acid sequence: CAWGMGEITDTQYF.

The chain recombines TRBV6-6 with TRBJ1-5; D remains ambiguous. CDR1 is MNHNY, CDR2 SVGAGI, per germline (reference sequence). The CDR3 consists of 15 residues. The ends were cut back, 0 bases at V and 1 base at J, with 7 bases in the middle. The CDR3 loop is CASSYSAESNQPQHF. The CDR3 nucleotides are TGTGCCAGCAGTTACTCTGCGGAGAGCAATCAGCCCCAGCATTTT.

CDR3 nucleotide sequence: TGCGCCAGCAGCCCCGGACTGTACATGAACACTGAAGCTTTCTTT. Translation gives CASSPGLYMNTEAFF. The rearrangement joins TRBV5-1 to TRBJ1-1; D is uncertain. The germline V gene has CDR1 SGHRS and CDR2 YFSETQ. The CDR3 sequence is 15 residues long. Trimming shortened V by 4 bases and J by 0 bases, and 13 bases separated the two germline ends.

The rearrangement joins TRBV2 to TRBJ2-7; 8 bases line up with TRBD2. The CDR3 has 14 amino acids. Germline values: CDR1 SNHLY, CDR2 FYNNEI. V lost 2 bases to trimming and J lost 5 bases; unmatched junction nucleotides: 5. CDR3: CASSERREAHEQYF. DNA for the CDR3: TGTGCCAGCAGTGAACGGCGGGAGGCCCACGAGCAGTACTTC. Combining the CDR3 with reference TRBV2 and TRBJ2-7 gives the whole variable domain EPEVTQTPSHQVTQMGQEVILRCVPISNHLYFYWYRQILGQKVEFLVSFYNNEISEKSEIFDDQFSVERPDGSNFTLKIRSTKLEDSAMYFCASSERREAHEQYFGPGTRLTVT.